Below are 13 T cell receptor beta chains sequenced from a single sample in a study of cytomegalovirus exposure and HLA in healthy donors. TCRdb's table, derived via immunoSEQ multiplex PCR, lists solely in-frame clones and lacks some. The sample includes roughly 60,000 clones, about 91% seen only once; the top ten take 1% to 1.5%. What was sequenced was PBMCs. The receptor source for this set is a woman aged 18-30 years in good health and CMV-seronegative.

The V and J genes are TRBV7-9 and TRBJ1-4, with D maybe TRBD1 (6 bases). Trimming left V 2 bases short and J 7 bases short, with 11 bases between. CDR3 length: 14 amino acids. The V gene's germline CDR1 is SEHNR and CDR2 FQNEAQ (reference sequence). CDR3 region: CASSLRGAGEKLFF. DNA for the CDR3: TGTGCCAGCAGCTTACGGGGGGCGGGTGAAAAACTGTTTTTT.

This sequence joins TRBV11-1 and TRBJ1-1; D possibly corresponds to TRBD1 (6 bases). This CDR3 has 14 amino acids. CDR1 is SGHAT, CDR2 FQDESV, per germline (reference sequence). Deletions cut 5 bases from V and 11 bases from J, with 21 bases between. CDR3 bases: TGTGCCAGCAGCCCAATTGACAGGACCCTTTTGGCTTTCTTT. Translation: CASSPIDRTLLAFF.

The CDR3 reads CSVLGVNTEAFF. The CDR3 coding sequence is TGCAGCGTTCTAGGGGTGAACACTGAAGCTTTCTTT. The genes are TRBV29-1 and TRBJ1-1; D possibly corresponds to TRBD1 (5 bases). The CDR3 loop spans 12 amino acids. Germline assignment: CDR1 SQVTM and CDR2 ANQGSEA. Trimming cost V 5 bases and J 0 bases, with 7 bases left between them.

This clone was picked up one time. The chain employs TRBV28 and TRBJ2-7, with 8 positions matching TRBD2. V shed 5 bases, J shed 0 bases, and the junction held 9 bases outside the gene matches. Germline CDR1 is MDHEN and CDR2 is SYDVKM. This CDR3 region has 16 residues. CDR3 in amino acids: CASSPHPGTSSYEQYF. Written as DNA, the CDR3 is TGTGCCAGCAGTCCACACCCCGGGACTAGCTCCTACGAGCAGTACTTC.

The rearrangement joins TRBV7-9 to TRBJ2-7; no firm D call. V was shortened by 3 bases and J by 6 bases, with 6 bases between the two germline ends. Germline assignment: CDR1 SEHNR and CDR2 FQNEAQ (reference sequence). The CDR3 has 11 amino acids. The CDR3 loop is CASSFVGEQYF. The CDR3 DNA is TGTGCCAGCAGCTTTGTCGGCGAGCAGTACTTC.

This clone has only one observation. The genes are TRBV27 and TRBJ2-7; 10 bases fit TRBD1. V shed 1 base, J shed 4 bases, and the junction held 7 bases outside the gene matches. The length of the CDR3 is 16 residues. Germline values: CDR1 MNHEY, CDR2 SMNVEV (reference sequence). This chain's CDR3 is CASSLLHGTGVYEQYF. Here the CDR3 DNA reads TGTGCCAGCAGTTTATTGCACGGGACAGGGGTATACGAGCAGTACTTC.

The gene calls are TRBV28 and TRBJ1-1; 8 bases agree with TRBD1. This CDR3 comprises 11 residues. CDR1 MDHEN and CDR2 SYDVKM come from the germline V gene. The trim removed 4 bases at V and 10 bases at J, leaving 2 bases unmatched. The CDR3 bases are TGTGCCAGCAGTTGGACAGGGAGAGCTTTCTTT. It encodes CASSWTGRAFF.

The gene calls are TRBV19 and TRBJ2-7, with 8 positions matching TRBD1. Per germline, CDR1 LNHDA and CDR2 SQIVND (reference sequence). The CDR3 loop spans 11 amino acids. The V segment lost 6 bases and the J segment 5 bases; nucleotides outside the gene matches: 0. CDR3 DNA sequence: TGTGCCAGTAGACAGGGGGACGAGCAGTACTTC. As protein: CASRQGDEQYF.

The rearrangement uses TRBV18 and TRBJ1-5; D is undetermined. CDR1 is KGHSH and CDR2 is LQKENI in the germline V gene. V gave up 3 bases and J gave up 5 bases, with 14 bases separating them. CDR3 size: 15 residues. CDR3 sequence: CASSPSSDWYQPQHF. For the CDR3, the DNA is TGTGCCAGCTCACCTAGCAGCGACTGGTATCAGCCCCAGCATTTT. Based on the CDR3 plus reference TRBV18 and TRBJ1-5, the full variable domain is NAGVMQNPRHLVRRRGQEARLRCSPMKGHSHVYWYRQLPEEGLKFMVYLQKENIIDESGMPKERFSAEFPKEGPSILRIQQVVRGDSAAYFCASSPSSDWYQPQHFGDGTRLSIL.

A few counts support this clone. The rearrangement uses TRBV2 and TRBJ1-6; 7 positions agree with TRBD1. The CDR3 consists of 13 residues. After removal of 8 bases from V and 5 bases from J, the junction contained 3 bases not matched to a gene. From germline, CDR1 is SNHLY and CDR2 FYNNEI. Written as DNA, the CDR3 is TGTGCCAGCGACAGGGTAAATAATTCACCCCTCCACTTT. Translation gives CASDRVNNSPLHF.

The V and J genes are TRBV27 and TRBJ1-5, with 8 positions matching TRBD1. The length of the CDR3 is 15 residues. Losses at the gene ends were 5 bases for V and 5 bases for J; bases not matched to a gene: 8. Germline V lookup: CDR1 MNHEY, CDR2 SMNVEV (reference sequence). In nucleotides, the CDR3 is TGTGCCAGCAGTCCCTTGACAGGGGCGGATCAGCCCCAGCATTTT. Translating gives CASSPLTGADQPQHF.

Here the CDR3 DNA reads TGCGCCAGCAGCTACACAGGGGGGCCTGCGGATACGCAGTATTTT. This codes for CASSYTGGPADTQYF. V usage is TRBV5-1 and J usage is TRBJ2-3; 8 bases match TRBD1. Germline V CDR1 and CDR2: SGHRS, YFSETQ. This CDR3 comprises 15 residues. The V and J ends lost 3 bases and 6 bases, in that order; junction bases with no gene match: 9.

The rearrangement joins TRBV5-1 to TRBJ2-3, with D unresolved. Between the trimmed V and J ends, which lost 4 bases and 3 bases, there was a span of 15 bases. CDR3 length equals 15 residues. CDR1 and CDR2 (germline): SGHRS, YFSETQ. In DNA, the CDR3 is TGCGCCAGCAGCCCCCTCCCGAGCAAAACAGATACGCAGTATTTT. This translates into CASSPLPSKTDTQYF.